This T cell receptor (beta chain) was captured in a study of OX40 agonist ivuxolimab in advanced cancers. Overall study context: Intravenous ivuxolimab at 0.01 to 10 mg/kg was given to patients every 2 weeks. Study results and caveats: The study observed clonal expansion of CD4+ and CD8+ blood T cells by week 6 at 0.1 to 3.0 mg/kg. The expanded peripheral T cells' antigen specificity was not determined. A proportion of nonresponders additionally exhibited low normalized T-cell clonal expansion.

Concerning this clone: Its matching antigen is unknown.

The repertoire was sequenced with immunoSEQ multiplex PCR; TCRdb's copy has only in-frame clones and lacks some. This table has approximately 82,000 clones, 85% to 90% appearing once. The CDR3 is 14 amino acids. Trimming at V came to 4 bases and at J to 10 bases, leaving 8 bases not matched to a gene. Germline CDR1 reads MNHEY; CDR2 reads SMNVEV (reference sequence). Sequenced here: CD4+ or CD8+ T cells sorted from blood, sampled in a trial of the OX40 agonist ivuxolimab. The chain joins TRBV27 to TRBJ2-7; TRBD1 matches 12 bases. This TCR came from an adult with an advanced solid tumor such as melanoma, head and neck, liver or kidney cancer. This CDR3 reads CASSSPGQGAKQYF. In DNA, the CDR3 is TGTGCCAGCAGTTCCCCGGGACAGGGGGCGAAACAGTACTTC.